Below, one T cell receptor beta chain is given with its context. What it binds is unknown. The data are from a study of yellow fever vaccine responses in identical twins. Study-level findings and limits: Reports say the vaccine T cell response in twins looked partly convergent and partly personalized.

The V and J ends lost 4 bases and 6 bases, in that order; junction bases with no gene match: 3. CDR1 and CDR2 (germline): SGHRS, YFSETQ. The CDR3 runs 15 residues. Using its own MiXCR run on the RT-PCR reads, TCRdb lists one record per CDR3 protein. The data show 5,500 to 8,000 distinct CDR3 sequences, around 84% seen once. The source of this sequence is a woman aged 18-29 years who received the yellow fever vaccine. Sequences were derived from T cells from blood (PBMCs), unsorted or a sorted subset (not recorded which), sampled before or after yellow fever vaccination (not recorded which). The chain joins TRBV5-1 to TRBJ2-1, with 14 bases identical to TRBD2. The CDR3 spells CASSGLAGGGNEQFF. The CDR3, as DNA: TGCGCCAGCAGCGGACTAGCGGGAGGAGGCAATGAGCAGTTCTTC.